The source of this T cell receptor beta chain is a study of response to subunit inactivated influenza vaccine. TCRdb passed the RT-PCR reads through MiXCR, listing each CDR3 protein once. The table shows 500,000 to 600,000 distinct CDR3 sequences, with about an eighth occurring only once. Between the trimmed V and J ends, which lost 3 bases and 7 bases, there was a span of 16 bases. Germline V CDR1 and CDR2: MNHEY, SMNVEV (reference sequence). CDR3 length: 15 amino acids. This clonotype was obtained from a man between 45 and 60 years old who received an inactivated influenza vaccine. The chain links TRBV27 to TRBJ2-1; D is possibly TRBD1 (5 bases). Sequences were derived from PBMCs from blood, sampled 45 days after vaccination. This CDR3 is CASSFQGAVLNEQFF. The CDR3, as DNA: TGTGCCAGCAGTTTTCAAGGGGCAGTTTTAAATGAGCAGTTCTTC.